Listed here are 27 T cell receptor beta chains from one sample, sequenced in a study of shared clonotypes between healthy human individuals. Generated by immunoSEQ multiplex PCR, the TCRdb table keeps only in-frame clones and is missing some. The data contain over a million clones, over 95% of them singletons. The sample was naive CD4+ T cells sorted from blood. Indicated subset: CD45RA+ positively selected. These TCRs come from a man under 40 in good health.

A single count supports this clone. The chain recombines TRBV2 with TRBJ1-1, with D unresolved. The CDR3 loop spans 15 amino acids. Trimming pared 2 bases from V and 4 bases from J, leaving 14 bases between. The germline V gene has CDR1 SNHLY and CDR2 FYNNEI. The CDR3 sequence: CASSENLGGSTEAFF. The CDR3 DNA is TGTGCCAGCAGTGAAAATTTGGGTGGGAGCACTGAAGCTTTCTTT.

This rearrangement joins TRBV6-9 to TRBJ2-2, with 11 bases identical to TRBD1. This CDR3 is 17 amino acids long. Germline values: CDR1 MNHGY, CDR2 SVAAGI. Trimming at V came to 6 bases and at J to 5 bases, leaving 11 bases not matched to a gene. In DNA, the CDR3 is TGTGCCAGCAGATTTTGGGACAGGGGGGATTTGACCGGGGAGCTGTTTTTT. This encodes CASRFWDRGDLTGELFF.

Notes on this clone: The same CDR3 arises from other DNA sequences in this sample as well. CDR3 protein: CASSLVAGSYEQYF. The CDR3 nucleotides read TGTGCCAGCAGCTTAGTGGCAGGTTCCTACGAGCAGTACTTC. The chain couples TRBV7-2 to TRBJ2-7, with unresolved D. CDR3 size: 14 residues. The V gene lost 1 base and the J gene lost 1 base, with 8 bases spanning the gap. Germline CDR1 SGHTA, CDR2 FQGNSA.

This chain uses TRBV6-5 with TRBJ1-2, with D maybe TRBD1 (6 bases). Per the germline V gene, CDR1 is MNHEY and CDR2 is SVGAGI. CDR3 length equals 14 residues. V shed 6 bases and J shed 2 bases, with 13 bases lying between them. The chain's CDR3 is CASRSPGQNYGYTF. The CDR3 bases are TGTGCCAGCAGATCGCCGGGACAAAACTATGGCTACACCTTC.

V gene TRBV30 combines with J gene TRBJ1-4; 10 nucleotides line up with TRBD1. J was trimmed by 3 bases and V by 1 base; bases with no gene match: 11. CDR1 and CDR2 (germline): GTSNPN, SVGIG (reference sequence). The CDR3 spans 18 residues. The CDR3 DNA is TGTGCCTGGAGTGGGGGGTGGGACAGGGGAGTGCCTAATGAAAAACTGTTTTTT. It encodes CAWSGGWDRGVPNEKLFF.

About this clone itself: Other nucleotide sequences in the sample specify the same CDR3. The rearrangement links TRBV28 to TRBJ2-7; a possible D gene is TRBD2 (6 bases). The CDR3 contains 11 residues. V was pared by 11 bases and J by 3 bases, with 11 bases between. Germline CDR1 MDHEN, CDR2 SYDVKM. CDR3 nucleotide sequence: TGTGCCTCCGGGAGCAGCTACGAGCAGTACTTC. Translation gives CASGSSYEQYF.

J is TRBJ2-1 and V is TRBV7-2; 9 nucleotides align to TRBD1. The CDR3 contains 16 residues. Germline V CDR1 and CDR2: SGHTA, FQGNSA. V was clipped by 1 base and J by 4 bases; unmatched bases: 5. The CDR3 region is CASSLDYRGLYNEQFF. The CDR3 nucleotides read TGTGCCAGCAGCTTAGACTACAGGGGGCTTTACAATGAGCAGTTCTTC.

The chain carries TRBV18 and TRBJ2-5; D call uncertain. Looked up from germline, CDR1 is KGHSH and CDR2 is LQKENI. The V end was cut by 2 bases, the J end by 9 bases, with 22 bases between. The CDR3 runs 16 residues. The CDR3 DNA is TGTGCCAGCTCACCAGGATTACCGAAGACCCATAAGGCCCAGTACTTC. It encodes CASSPGLPKTHKAQYF.

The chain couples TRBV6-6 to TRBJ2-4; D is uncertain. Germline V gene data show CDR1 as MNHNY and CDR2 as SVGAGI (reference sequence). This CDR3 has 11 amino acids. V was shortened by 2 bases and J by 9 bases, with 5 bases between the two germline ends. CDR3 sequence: CASSYGPIQYF. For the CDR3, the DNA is TGTGCCAGCAGTTACGGACCCATTCAGTACTTC.

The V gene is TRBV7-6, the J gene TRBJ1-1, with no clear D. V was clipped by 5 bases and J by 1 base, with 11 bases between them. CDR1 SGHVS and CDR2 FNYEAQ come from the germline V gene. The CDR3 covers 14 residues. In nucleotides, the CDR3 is TGTGCCAGCAGCCTTACGGACGGGAACACTGAAGCTTTCTTT. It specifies CASSLTDGNTEAFF.

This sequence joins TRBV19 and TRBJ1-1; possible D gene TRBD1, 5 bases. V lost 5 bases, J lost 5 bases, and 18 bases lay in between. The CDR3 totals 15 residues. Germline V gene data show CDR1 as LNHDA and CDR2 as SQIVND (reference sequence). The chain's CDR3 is CASSFGGRGGTEAFF. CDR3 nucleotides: TGTGCCAGTAGTTTCGGAGGGCGGGGGGGAACTGAAGCTTTCTTT.

The CDR3 sequence is CASSLEGVRMETQYF. As DNA, the CDR3 is TGTGCCAGCAGCTTGGAAGGGGTTAGGATGGAGACCCAGTACTTC. V and J are TRBV5-4 and TRBJ2-5; D might be TRBD1 (5 bases). CDR3 length: 15 amino acids. Trimming took off 0 bases at V and 5 bases at J, with 14 bases between the two ends. CDR1 and CDR2 (germline): SGHNT, YYREEE (reference sequence). Supplemented by reference TRBV5-4 and TRBJ2-5, the full variable domain reads ETGVTQSPTHLIKTRGQQVTLRCSSQSGHNTVSWYQQALGQGPQFIFQYYREEENGRGNFPPRFSGLQFPNYSSELNVNALELDDSALYLCASSLEGVRMETQYFGPGTRLLVL.

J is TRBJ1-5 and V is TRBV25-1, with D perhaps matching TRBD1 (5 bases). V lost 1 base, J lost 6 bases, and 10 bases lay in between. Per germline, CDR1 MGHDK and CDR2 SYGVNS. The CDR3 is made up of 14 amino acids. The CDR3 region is CASSEFTRGQPQHF. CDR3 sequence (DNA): TGTGCCAGCAGTGAATTTACGAGGGGTCAGCCCCAGCATTTT.

The CDR3 region is CASIRQFTDTQYF. The CDR3 DNA reads TGCGCCAGCATTCGTCAGTTTACAGATACGCAGTATTTT. V gene TRBV10-2 combines with J gene TRBJ2-3; D gene uncertain. This CDR3 is built from 13 residues. Germline V gives CDR1 WSHSY, CDR2 SAAADI. The germline V and J ends were trimmed by 7 bases and 3 bases, with 11 bases remaining between them.

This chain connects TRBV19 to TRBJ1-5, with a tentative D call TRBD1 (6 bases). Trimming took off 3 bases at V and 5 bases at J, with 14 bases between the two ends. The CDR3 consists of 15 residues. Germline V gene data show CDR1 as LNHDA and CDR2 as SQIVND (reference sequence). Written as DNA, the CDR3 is TGTGCCAGTAGTATTCGGGGGCGAGATCATCAGCCCCAGCATTTT. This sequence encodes CASSIRGRDHQPQHF.

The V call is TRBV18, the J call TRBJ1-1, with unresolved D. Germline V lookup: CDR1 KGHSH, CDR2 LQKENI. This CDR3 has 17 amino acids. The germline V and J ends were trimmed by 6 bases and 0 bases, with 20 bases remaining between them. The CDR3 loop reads CASSPLPRSTMNTEAFF. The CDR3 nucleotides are TGTGCCAGCTCCCCTTTGCCCCGTTCGACAATGAACACTGAAGCTTTCTTT.

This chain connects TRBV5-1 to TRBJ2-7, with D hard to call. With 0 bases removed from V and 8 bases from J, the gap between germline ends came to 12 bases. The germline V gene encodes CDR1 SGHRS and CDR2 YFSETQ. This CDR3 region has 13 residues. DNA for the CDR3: TGCGCCAGCAGCTTGGTGGACCCCCCGAAGCAGTACTTC. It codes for CASSLVDPPKQYF.

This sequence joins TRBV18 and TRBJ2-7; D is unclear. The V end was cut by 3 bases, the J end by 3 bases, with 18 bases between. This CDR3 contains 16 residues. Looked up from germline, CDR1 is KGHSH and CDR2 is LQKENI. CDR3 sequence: CASSPIPPGTNYEQYF. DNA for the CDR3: TGTGCCAGCTCACCCATACCCCCAGGAACGAACTACGAGCAGTACTTC. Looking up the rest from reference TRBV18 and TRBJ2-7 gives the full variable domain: NAGVMQNPRHLVRRRGQEARLRCSPMKGHSHVYWYRQLPEEGLKFMVYLQKENIIDESGMPKERFSAEFPKEGPSILRIQQVVRGDSAAYFCASSPIPPGTNYEQYFGPGTRLTVT.

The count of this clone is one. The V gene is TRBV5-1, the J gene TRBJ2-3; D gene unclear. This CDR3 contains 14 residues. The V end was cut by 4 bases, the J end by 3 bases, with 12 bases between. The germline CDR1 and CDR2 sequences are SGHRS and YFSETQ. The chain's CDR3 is CASSMTDGTDTQYF. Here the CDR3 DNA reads TGCGCCAGCAGCATGACGGACGGAACAGATACGCAGTATTTT.

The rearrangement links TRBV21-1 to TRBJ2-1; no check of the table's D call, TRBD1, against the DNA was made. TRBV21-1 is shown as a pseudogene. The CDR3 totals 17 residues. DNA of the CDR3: TGTGCCAGCAGCAAAGGGGCTTCCTCGCAGAAAGGGGGTGAGCAGTTCTTC. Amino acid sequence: CASSKGASSQKGGEQFF.

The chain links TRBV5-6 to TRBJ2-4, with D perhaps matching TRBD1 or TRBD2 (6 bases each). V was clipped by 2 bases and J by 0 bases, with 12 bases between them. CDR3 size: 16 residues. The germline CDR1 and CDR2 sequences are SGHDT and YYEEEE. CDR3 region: CASSFRGRLAKNIQYF. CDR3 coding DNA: TGTGCCAGCAGCTTCCGGGGGCGCCTAGCCAAAAACATTCAGTACTTC.

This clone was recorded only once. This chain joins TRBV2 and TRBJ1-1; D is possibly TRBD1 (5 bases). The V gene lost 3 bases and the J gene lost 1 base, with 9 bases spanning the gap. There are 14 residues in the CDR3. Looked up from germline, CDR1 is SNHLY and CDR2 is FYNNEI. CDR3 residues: CASSESGRNTEAFF. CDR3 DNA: TGTGCCAGCAGTGAGTCGGGACGGAACACTGAAGCTTTCTTT. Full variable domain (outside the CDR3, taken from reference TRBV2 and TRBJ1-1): EPEVTQTPSHQVTQMGQEVILRCVPISNHLYFYWYRQILGQKVEFLVSFYNNEISEKSEIFDDQFSVERPDGSNFTLKIRSTKLEDSAMYFCASSESGRNTEAFFGQGTRLTVV.

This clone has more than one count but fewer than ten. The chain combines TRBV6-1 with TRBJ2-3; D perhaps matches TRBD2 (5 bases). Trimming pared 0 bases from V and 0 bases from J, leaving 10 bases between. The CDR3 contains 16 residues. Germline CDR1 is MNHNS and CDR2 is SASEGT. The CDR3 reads CASSEARGSSTDTQYF. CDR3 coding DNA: TGTGCCAGCAGTGAAGCGCGAGGGAGTAGCACAGATACGCAGTATTTT.

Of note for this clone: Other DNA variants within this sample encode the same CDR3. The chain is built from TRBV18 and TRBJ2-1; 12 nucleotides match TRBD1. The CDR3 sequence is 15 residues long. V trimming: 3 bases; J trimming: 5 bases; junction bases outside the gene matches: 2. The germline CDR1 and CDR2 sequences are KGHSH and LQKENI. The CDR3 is CASSPGQGANNEQFF. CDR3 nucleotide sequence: TGTGCCAGCTCACCGGGACAGGGGGCTAACAATGAGCAGTTCTTC.

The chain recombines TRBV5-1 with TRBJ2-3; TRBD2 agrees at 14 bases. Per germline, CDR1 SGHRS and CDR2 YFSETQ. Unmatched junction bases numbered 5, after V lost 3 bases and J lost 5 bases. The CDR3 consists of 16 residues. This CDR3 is CASSWGLAGEIDTQYF. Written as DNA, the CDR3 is TGCGCCAGCAGCTGGGGACTAGCGGGAGAAATAGATACGCAGTATTTT.

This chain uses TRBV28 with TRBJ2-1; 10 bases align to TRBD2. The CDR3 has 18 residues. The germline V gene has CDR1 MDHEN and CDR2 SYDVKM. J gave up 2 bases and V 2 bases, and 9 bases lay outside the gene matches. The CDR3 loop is CASSLKVRSGRAYNEQFF. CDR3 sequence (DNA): TGTGCCAGCAGTTTAAAGGTCCGGAGCGGGAGGGCCTACAATGAGCAGTTCTTC. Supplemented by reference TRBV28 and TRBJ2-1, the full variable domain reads DVKVTQSSRYLVKRTGEKVFLECVQDMDHENMFWYRQDPGLGLRLIYFSYDVKMKEKGDIPEGYSVSREKKERFSLILESASTNQTSMYLCASSLKVRSGRAYNEQFFGPGTRLTVL.

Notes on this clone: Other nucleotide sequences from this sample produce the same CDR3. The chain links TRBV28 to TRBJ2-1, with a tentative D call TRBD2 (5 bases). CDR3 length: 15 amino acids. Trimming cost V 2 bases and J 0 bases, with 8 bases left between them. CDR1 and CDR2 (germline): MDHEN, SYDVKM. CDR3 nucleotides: TGTGCCAGCAGTTTAGGTGGGAGCTCCTACAATGAGCAGTTCTTC. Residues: CASSLGGSSYNEQFF.